The clone carrying this T cell receptor beta chain was observed once. The antigen remains undetermined. This sample is drawn from a study of OX40 agonist ivuxolimab in advanced cancers. As for the study in general: Under the entry rules, prior anti-PD-1, anti-PD-L1 or anti-CTLA-4 therapy was allowed, and less than 50% had some. Three patients had partial responses: one hepatocellular carcinoma, two cutaneous melanoma.

General study points: Clonal expansion was among the lowest in partial responders at 0.1-3.0 mg/kg, especially CD8+. Dosing at 0.1 to 3.0 mg/kg was accompanied by clonal expansion of CD4+ and CD8+ blood T cells by week 6.

Produced via immunoSEQ multiplex PCR; TCRdb's table is partial and in-frame only. The sample comprises 77,000 or so clones, 85% to 90% of which are singletons, and less than 0.55% rests with the top ten. Per the germline V gene, CDR1 is SGDLS and CDR2 is YYNGEE. V shed 4 bases and J 6 bases; nucleotides not matched to a gene: 12. The CDR3 runs to 16 residues. The TCR originated in an adult with an advanced solid tumor such as melanoma, head and neck, liver or kidney cancer. Material: CD4+ or CD8+ T cells sorted from blood, obtained in a trial of the OX40 agonist ivuxolimab. The chain uses TRBV9 and TRBJ2-1, with TRBD2 matching over 8 bases. CDR3 nucleotide sequence: TGTGCCAGCAGCCCCAGAAGGCGGGGGGCCTTCAATGAGCAGTTCTTC. It yields the protein CASSPRRRGAFNEQFF.